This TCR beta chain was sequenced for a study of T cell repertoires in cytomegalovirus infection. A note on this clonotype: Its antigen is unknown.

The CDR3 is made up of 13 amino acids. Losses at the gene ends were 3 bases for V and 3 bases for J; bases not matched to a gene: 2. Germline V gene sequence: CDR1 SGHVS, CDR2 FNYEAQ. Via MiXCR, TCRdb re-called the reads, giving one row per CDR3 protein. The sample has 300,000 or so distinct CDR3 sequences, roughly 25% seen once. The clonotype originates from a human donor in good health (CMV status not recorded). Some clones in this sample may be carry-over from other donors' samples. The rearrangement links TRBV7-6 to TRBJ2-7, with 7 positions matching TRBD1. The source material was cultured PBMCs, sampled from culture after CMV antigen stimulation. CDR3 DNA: TGTGCCAGCAGCTTGGGACAGTTCTACGAGCAGTACTTC. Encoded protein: CASSLGQFYEQYF. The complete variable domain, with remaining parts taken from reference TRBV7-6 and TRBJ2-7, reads GAGVSQSPRYKVTKRGQDVALRCDPISGHVSLYWYRQALGQGPEFLTYFNYEAQQDKSGLPNDRFSAERPEGSISTLTIQRTEQRDSAMYRCASSLGQFYEQYFGPGTRLTVT.